The 7 T cell receptor beta chains below were found in one sample sequenced in a study of blood T cell repertoires in COVID-19. This table comes from immunoSEQ multiplex PCR, and its TCRdb copy is limited to in-frame clones, with some not included. The sample lists 250,000 to 300,000 clones, 75% to 90% seen once, with 13% in the top ten. The material sequenced was peripheral blood. The receptors were gathered from a woman in her 70s with COVID-19, enrolled during active disease.

This chain uses TRBV6-5 with TRBJ2-7, with 11 bases fitting TRBD2. Trimming took 4 bases from V and 6 from J; bases not matched to a gene: 11. Germline CDR1 is MNHEY and CDR2 is SVGAGI. This CDR3 comprises 16 residues. This CDR3 reads CASSSRVAGGSGEQYF. The DNA of the CDR3 is TGTGCCAGCAGTTCCCGGGTAGCGGGGGGGTCCGGCGAGCAGTACTTC.

The chain combines TRBV5-8 with TRBJ1-1; 7 bases match TRBD1. The CDR3 length is 15 residues. V was clipped by 4 bases and J by 1 base; unmatched bases: 7. Germline V lookup: CDR1 SGHTS, CDR2 YDEGEE. CDR3 in amino acids: CASSHGQAKNTEAFF. As DNA, the CDR3 is TGTGCCAGCAGCCACGGACAGGCAAAGAACACTGAAGCTTTCTTT. Variable domain in full (rest from reference TRBV5-8 and TRBJ1-1): EAGVTQSPTHLIKTRGQQATLRCSPISGHTSVYWYQQALGLGLQFLLWYDEGEERNRGNFPPRFSGRQFPNYSSELNVNALELEDSALYLCASSHGQAKNTEAFFGQGTRLTVV.

The chain has TRBV19 and TRBJ1-1; no definite D call. The CDR3 is 13 amino acids. The V end was cut by 1 base, the J end by 2 bases, with 5 bases between. In germline, CDR1 is LNHDA, CDR2 SQIVND (reference sequence). The CDR3 reads CASSIVLNTEAFF. The CDR3 coding sequence is TGTGCCAGTAGTATAGTTTTAAACACTGAAGCTTTCTTT.

The gene calls are TRBV4-2 and TRBJ1-4; D is uncertain. The CDR3 contains 14 residues. Per the germline V gene, CDR1 is LGHNA and CDR2 is YNFKEQ. Trimming shortened V by 0 bases and J by 4 bases, and 6 bases separated the two germline ends. CDR3 protein: CASSQDPGNEKLFF. CDR3 sequence (DNA): TGTGCCAGCAGCCAAGATCCGGGTAATGAAAAACTGTTTTTT.

The rearrangement links TRBV28 to TRBJ2-7; D is possibly TRBD2 (5 bases). V lost 8 bases, J lost 2 bases, and 19 bases lay in between. The CDR3 length is 15 residues. CDR1 and CDR2 from the germline V gene are MDHEN and SYDVKM. For the CDR3, the DNA is TGTGCCAGCCCCCCGGACCGGGGTTCCCCCTACGAGCAGTACTTC. Residues: CASPPDRGSPYEQYF.

The chain carries TRBV21-1 and TRBJ1-2; the D call of TRBD1 is as the table states it, not checked on the DNA. TRBV21-1 counts as a pseudogene. The CDR3 extends over 18 amino acids. The CDR3 DNA reads as TGTGCCAGCAGCAAAGAGCCCACGCGACAGGGGGCAAACTATGGCTACACCTTC. Encoded protein: CASSKEPTRQGANYGYTF.

The count of this clone is one. V gene TRBV30 combines with J gene TRBJ1-2; D may be TRBD1 (5 bases). From germline, CDR1 is GTSNPN and CDR2 SVGIG (reference sequence). The V gene lost 2 bases and the J gene lost 4 bases, with 14 bases spanning the gap. The CDR3 loop spans 14 amino acids. CDR3 bases: TGTGCCTGGAGTACAAGGGGCGGCGTCTATGGCTACACCTTC. This gives the protein CAWSTRGGVYGYTF.